In this sample, the clone carrying this TCR beta chain turned up many times. Sequencing ends 3 residues short of the CDR3 end; the germline J gene provides the rest. This record comes from a study of T cell clonality in common variable immunodeficiency. The CDR3 length is 14 residues. Germline loops: CDR1 SEHNR, CDR2 FQNEAQ (reference sequence). With V trimmed by 5 bases and J by 3 bases, 2 bases remained unmatched. Here immunoSEQ multiplex PCR was the method, and the copy in TCRdb shows in-frame clones only, minus some. The sample has approximately 81,000 clones, none seen only once. The receptor was derived from a person aged 18-69 years in good health. The sequenced sample was peripheral blood mononuclear cells. The J gene is TRBJ2-7, the V gene TRBV7-9; 12 bases match TRBD2. CDR3 in amino acids: CASSTLAGGYEQYF. The sequenced part of the CDR3 DNA is TGTGCCAGCAGCACACTAGCGGGGGGCTACGAG.